Below, 2 T cell receptor beta chains from the same sample are listed, as sequenced in a study of cytomegalovirus exposure and HLA in healthy donors. Vbeta (60) and Jbeta (13) primers were used in the PCR. Sequencing was performed with immunoSEQ multiplex PCR; in TCRdb, only in-frame clones are kept and a portion is missing. The data show a few hundred thousand clones, 77% seen once. The sequenced sample was PBMCs. The receptors were gathered from a woman in her fifties or sixties in good health and CMV-seropositive.

The genes are TRBV15 and TRBJ1-1, with D maybe TRBD1 (6 bases). With 1 base removed from V and 3 bases from J, the gap between germline ends came to 9 bases. Germline values: CDR1 LNHNV, CDR2 YYDKDF (reference sequence). The CDR3 consists of 14 residues. As DNA, the CDR3 is TGTGCCACCAGCAGAGTACAGGGAGACACTGAAGCTTTCTTT. Translation gives CATSRVQGDTEAFF.

The chain couples TRBV5-1 to TRBJ2-1; 8 bases map to TRBD2. Germline CDR1 is SGHRS and CDR2 is YFSETQ. The V segment lost 0 bases and the J segment 4 bases; nucleotides outside the gene matches: 3. The CDR3 is 15 residues long. The CDR3 bases are TGCGCCAGCAGCTTGGCCGGGGGGGTGTACAATGAGCAGTTCTTC. Amino acid sequence: CASSLAGGVYNEQFF.